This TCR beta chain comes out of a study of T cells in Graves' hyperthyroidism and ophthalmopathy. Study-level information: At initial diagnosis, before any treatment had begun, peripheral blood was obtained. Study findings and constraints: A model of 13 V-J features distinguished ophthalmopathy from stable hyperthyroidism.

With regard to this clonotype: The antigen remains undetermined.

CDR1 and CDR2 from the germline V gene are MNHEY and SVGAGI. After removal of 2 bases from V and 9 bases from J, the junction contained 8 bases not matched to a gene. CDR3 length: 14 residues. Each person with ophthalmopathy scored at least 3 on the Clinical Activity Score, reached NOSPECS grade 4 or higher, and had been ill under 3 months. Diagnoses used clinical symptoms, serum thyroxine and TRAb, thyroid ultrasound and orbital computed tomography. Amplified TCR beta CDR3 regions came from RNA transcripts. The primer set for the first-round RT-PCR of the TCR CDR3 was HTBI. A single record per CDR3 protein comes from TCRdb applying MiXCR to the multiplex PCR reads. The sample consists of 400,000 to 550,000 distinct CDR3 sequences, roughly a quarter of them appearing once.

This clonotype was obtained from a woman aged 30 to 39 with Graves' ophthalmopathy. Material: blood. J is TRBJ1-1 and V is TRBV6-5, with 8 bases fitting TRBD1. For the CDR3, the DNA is TGTGCCAGCAGTTACGGCCTGACAGGGGCGAAAGCTTTCTTT. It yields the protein CASSYGLTGAKAFF.